This TCR beta chain was sequenced in a study of cytomegalovirus exposure and HLA in healthy donors. A word on this clone: The antigen is unknown.

Study conclusions and caveats: The study put under 200 TCR beta chains on its list as cytomegalovirus-associated. It was confirmed in vitro that a few of the CMV-associated chains were specific for CMV antigens. In a later analysis, first-cohort TCR clusters were found to tend to co-occur in the roughly 120 validation repertoires.

The V and J ends lost 7 bases and 5 bases, in that order; junction bases with no gene match: 8. Germline V gene data show CDR1 as MDHEN and CDR2 as SYDVKM. The CDR3 runs 14 residues. The assay was immunoSEQ multiplex PCR, and TCRdb's table has in-frame clones only and misses some. The table lists tens of thousands of clones, around 94% of them singletons. V and J are TRBV28 and TRBJ1-1; TRBD1 matches at 9 bases. The material sequenced was PBMCs. This TCR came from a woman aged 18-29 years in good health and CMV-seropositive. The CDR3 protein is CASISHRGQTEAFF. The CDR3, as DNA: TGTGCCAGCATATCCCACAGGGGGCAGACTGAAGCTTTCTTT.